One and the same sample provided the 10 T cell receptor beta chains below, sequenced in a study of human T cells and chemical hapten exposure. Indicated time point: patch test 2, 6 weeks after DPC sensitization. Specified treatment: therapeutic diphenylcyclopropenone sensitization with weekly scalp DPC. The authors' total RNA extraction used unfractionated whole blood. Each CDR3 protein gets one entry after TCRdb re-called the RACE reads with MiXCR. The repertoire holds 40,000 or so distinct CDR3 sequences, with 9.5% to 10% as singletons. Sample: whole blood, taken in connection with sensitization to the hapten diphenylcyclopropenone (DPC). These receptors were taken from a woman aged 25 to 39 with alopecia areata. Some clones in this sample may be carry-over from other donors' samples.

This chain connects TRBV11-2 to TRBJ1-1; 8 bases map to TRBD1. Trimming cost V 6 bases and J 7 bases; bases outside gene matches: 7. In germline, CDR1 is SGHAT, CDR2 FQNNGV. This CDR3 contains 13 residues. The CDR3 spells CASRKTGEDEAFF. The CDR3 DNA sequence: TGTGCCAGCAGGAAGACAGGGGAGGATGAAGCTTTCTTT.

This chain connects TRBV5-4 to TRBJ2-5; TRBD1 matches 7 bases. The CDR3 extends over 15 amino acids. V lost 1 base and J lost 4; bases outside the gene matches: 7. The germline V gene encodes CDR1 SGHNT and CDR2 YYREEE (reference sequence). CDR3 sequence: CASSLKGAIGETQYF. Written as DNA, the CDR3 is TGTGCCAGCAGCTTGAAGGGGGCAATTGGAGAGACCCAGTACTTC.

This clonotype was counted a few times. The CDR3 DNA reads as TGTGCCATCAGTGAGTCCCTCTCCTACGAGCAGTACTTC. Amino acids: CAISESLSYEQYF. This rearrangement joins TRBV10-3 to TRBJ2-7; no clear D gene. The CDR3 has 13 residues. Germline assignment: CDR1 ENHRY and CDR2 SYGVKD. Trimming removed 0 bases from V and 0 bases from J, with 3 bases in between.

The V call is TRBV6-1, the J call TRBJ2-7; TRBD2 is a possible D gene (5 bases). With 2 bases removed from V and 3 bases from J, the gap between germline ends came to 14 bases. This CDR3 comprises 15 residues. The germline V gene encodes CDR1 MNHNS and CDR2 SASEGT. CDR3 loop: CASSEFWGVGYEQYF. For the CDR3, the DNA is TGTGCCAGCAGTGAATTCTGGGGAGTGGGCTACGAGCAGTACTTC.

This clonotype was detected a few times. For the CDR3, the DNA is TGTGCCAGCAACCAGAGAAACAGGGGGCACACCGGGGAGCTGTTTTTT. Its protein product is CASNQRNRGHTGELFF. The chain links TRBV12-3 or TRBV12-4 to TRBJ2-2, with 9 bases matching TRBD1. CDR3 size: 16 residues. V was pared by 7 bases and J by 3 bases, with 9 bases of the junction left unmatched.

This clonotype came up many times. This chain uses TRBV6-2 or TRBV6-3 with TRBJ2-3, with D perhaps TRBD2 (5 bases). Germline-derived CDR1 and CDR2 are MNHEY and SVGEGT. This CDR3 spans 17 amino acids. Trimming took 2 bases from V and 2 from J, leaving 17 bases between them. CDR3 DNA: TGTGCCAGCAGTTACGGGGAGATCCCCGGCCTCACAGATACGCAGTATTTT. The encoded protein is CASSYGEIPGLTDTQYF.

This clonotype was observed at least ten times. V is TRBV19 and J is TRBJ2-2, with a tentative D call TRBD1 (6 bases). V shed 3 bases and J shed 6 bases, with 14 bases lying between them. The CDR3 covers 15 residues. Germline assignment: CDR1 LNHDA and CDR2 SQIVND (reference sequence). The CDR3 is CASSIRQGLSGELFF. Here the CDR3 DNA reads TGTGCCAGTAGTATCCGGCAGGGGCTATCCGGGGAGCTGTTTTTT.

This clonotype occurred many times. V usage is TRBV3-1 and J usage is TRBJ1-6; D is unclear. The CDR3 loop spans 15 amino acids. Germline CDR1 is LGHDT and CDR2 is YNNKEL (reference sequence). With 0 bases removed from V and 7 bases from J, the gap between germline ends came to 10 bases. CDR3 sequence (DNA): TGTGCCAGCAGCCAAGATACAAAAAAAAATTCACCCCTCCACTTT. Encoded protein: CASSQDTKKNSPLHF. The variable domain in full, with the rest retrieved from reference TRBV3-1 and TRBJ1-6, is DTAVSQTPKYLVTQMGNDKSIKCEQNLGHDTMYWYKQDSKKFLKIMFSYNNKELIINETVPNRFSPKSPDKAHLNLHINSLELGDSAVYFCASSQDTKKNSPLHFGNGTRLTVT.

This clonotype showed up just a few times. V and J are TRBV28 and TRBJ1-4; possibly TRBD1 for D (5 bases). The germline gives CDR1 MDHEN, CDR2 SYDVKM. V was trimmed by 8 bases and J by 0 bases, leaving 19 bases between them. The CDR3 spans 17 residues. CDR3 DNA sequence: TGTGCCAGCTTATCTGCCCCTCTACAGGCAACTAATGAAAAACTGTTTTTT. It codes for CASLSAPLQATNEKLFF.

The CDR3 sequence: CASSPSVPRAGNTIYF. The CDR3, as DNA: TGTGCCAGCAGCCCCTCTGTACCCAGGGCCGGAAACACCATATATTTT. The gene calls are TRBV7-9 and TRBJ1-3, with a possible D match to TRBD1 (5 bases). V was trimmed by 5 bases and J by 4 bases, leaving 18 bases between them. In germline, CDR1 is SEHNR, CDR2 FQNEAQ (reference sequence). This CDR3 contains 16 residues.